This T cell receptor beta chain was profiled in a study of blood T cell repertoires in COVID-19. On the study more broadly: The origin of the acute and convalescent COVID-19 samples was the United States, Italy and Spain.

Germline V gene sequence: CDR1 GTSNPN, CDR2 SVGIG (reference sequence). V lost 2 bases and J 5 bases, leaving 12 bases between the germline ends. This CDR3 contains 14 residues. Study processing details: The assay estimated nucleated cells by amplifying reference gene primers. Profiling relied on immunoSEQ multiplex PCR, and the TCRdb table lists in-frame clones only, not all of them. That table furnishes V, J and clone size, whereas the DNA furnished D and trimming. The repertoire consists of over 200,000 clones, with about 91% occurring once and the leading ten covering more than 0.95%. V and J are TRBV30 and TRBJ2-2, with TRBD1 as a possible D gene (5 bases). The sample was peripheral blood. This TCR was recovered from a man between 25 and 39 years old with acute or convalescent COVID-19. The CDR3 bases are TGTGCCTGGAGTAAAGGGGTAACGACCGGGGAGCTGTTTTTT. Its translation: CAWSKGVTTGELFF.